The next 17 T cell receptor beta chains were all read from a single sample in a study of T-cell memory formation after mild COVID-19. In TCRdb, the 5' RACE reads were re-called with MiXCR into one record per CDR3 protein. The sample includes 200,000 to 250,000 distinct CDR3 sequences, around 17% of them seen just once. The material sequenced was PBMCs or a T cell subset sorted from them (not recorded which). The receptors were sampled from a young man who had mild COVID-19 (a few samples of this study predate the infection). Cell type and time point are not known.

This clonotype has more than one count but fewer than ten. V gene TRBV28 combines with J gene TRBJ1-5; TRBD1 is a possible D gene (6 bases). The ends were cut back, 6 bases at V and 4 bases at J, with 19 bases in the middle. CDR3 length equals 16 residues. In germline, CDR1 is MDHEN, CDR2 SYDVKM. CDR3 loop: CASRLGGRAINQPQHF. The CDR3 coding sequence is TGTGCCAGCAGACTCGGGGGCAGGGCGATAAATCAGCCCCAGCATTTT.

This clonotype was picked up many times. The chain employs TRBV6-5 and TRBJ2-3, with a tentative D call TRBD2 (5 bases). This CDR3 contains 12 residues. Trimming stripped 5 bases from V and 6 bases from J, with 9 bases between. CDR1 and CDR2 (germline): MNHEY, SVGAGI. The DNA for the CDR3 is TGTGCCAGCAGTACACTAGATGATACGCAGTATTTT. Its protein product is CASSTLDDTQYF.

The gene calls are TRBV7-9 and TRBJ1-3, with a possible D match to TRBD1 (5 bases). The CDR3 loop spans 16 amino acids. Germline assignment: CDR1 SEHNR and CDR2 FQNEAQ (reference sequence). Trimming removed 5 bases from V and 1 base from J, with 15 bases in between. CDR3 sequence reads: CASSPTGLSSGNTIYF. CDR3 DNA sequence: TGTGCCAGCAGCCCTACGGGGCTCTCTTCTGGAAACACCATATATTTT.

This clonotype was observed a few times. The chain employs TRBV20-1 and TRBJ2-7; D is unclear. The CDR3 extends over 15 amino acids. Germline-derived CDR1 and CDR2 are DFQATT and SNEGSKA (reference sequence). Trimming cost V 3 bases and J 5 bases, with 20 bases left between them. CDR3 DNA sequence: TGCAGTGCTAGTTCCTTGGGCAGAGCTCCCAACGAGCAGTACGTC. The encoded protein is CSASSLGRAPNEQYV.

This clonotype was observed a single time. V is TRBV29-1 and J is TRBJ1-1; D gene unclear. This CDR3 is built from 13 residues. Germline V gene lookup returns CDR1 SQVTM and CDR2 ANQGSEA. V was cut by 4 bases and J by 0 bases, with 9 bases left in between. The CDR3 is CSVGQKLNTEAFF. CDR3 nucleotide sequence: TGCAGCGTTGGGCAGAAACTGAACACTGAAGCTTTCTTT.

This clonotype has just a few counts. The chain has TRBV3-1 and TRBJ2-3; 8 bases align to TRBD2. Germline V gives CDR1 LGHDT, CDR2 YNNKEL (reference sequence). V shed 4 bases and J 4 bases; nucleotides not matched to a gene: 13. The CDR3 runs to 17 residues. The CDR3, as DNA: TGTGCCAGCAGCCTCCCACCTGGACTAGCAAAGTCAGATACGCAGTATTTT. It specifies CASSLPPGLAKSDTQYF.

This clonotype was detected many times. V is TRBV5-4 and J is TRBJ1-6; 7 positions agree with TRBD1. CDR3 length equals 14 residues. The ends lost 1 base at V and 12 bases at J; junction bases unmatched: 7. The germline gives CDR1 SGHNT, CDR2 YYREEE (reference sequence). In DNA form, the CDR3 reads TGTGCCAGCAGCTTGAACAGGGGCGCGAAACCCCTCCACTTT. It specifies CASSLNRGAKPLHF.

The chain is built from TRBV4-1 and TRBJ1-1; D is undetermined. This CDR3 has 14 amino acids. Trimming cost V 6 bases and J 8 bases, with 19 bases left between them. In germline, CDR1 is MGHRA, CDR2 YSYEKL. The CDR3 is CASSLEARLAEAFF. The CDR3 bases are TGCGCCAGCAGTCTAGAGGCCAGGCTGGCAGAAGCTTTCTTT.

This clonotype was picked up a small number of times. The rearrangement joins TRBV10-3 to TRBJ2-2, with D hard to call. There are 14 residues in the CDR3. CDR1 is ENHRY and CDR2 is SYGVKD in the germline V gene. The germline V and J ends were trimmed by 5 bases and 6 bases, with 13 bases remaining between them. Here the CDR3 reads CAISLRTDAGELFF. The DNA for the CDR3 is TGTGCCATCAGTCTCCGGACGGACGCCGGGGAGCTGTTTTTT.

The table lists this clonotype with many counts. The V gene is TRBV12-3 or TRBV12-4, the J gene TRBJ2-3; 13 nucleotides align to TRBD2. The CDR3 extends over 16 amino acids. V lost 6 bases, J lost 5 bases, and 8 bases stayed unmatched. DNA of the CDR3: TGTGCCAGCAGGGTACTAGCGGGGGGGCCGGTAGATACGCAGTATTTT. Translating it yields CASRVLAGGPVDTQYF.

This chain uses TRBV20-1 with TRBJ2-7; no clear D. This CDR3 has 9 amino acids. V shed 5 bases and J shed 3 bases, with 2 bases lying between them. Germline V CDR1 and CDR2: DFQATT, SNEGSKA (reference sequence). The CDR3, as DNA: TGCAGTGCTGGCTACGAGCAGTACTTC. Protein product: CSAGYEQYF.

The chain links TRBV2 to TRBJ2-1; tentative D call: TRBD2 (5 bases). V lost 6 bases and J lost 0, with 9 bases in between. This CDR3 contains 14 residues. The germline V gene encodes CDR1 SNHLY and CDR2 FYNNEI. Here the CDR3 reads CASRVGSSYNEQFF. The DNA for the CDR3 is TGTGCCAGCAGGGTGGGGAGCTCCTACAATGAGCAGTTCTTC.

This clonotype was counted between two and nine times. V gene TRBV6-1 combines with J gene TRBJ2-5; TRBD1 aligns across 9 bases. V trimming: 4 bases; J trimming: 5 bases; junction bases outside the gene matches: 8. The CDR3 length is 15 residues. Germline V gene lookup returns CDR1 MNHNS and CDR2 SASEGT. The CDR3 nucleotides are TGTGCCAGCAGTGGATGGGACAGGGTCATGGAGACCCAGTACTTC. It yields the protein CASSGWDRVMETQYF.

The V call is TRBV28, the J call TRBJ2-7, with D unresolved. In germline, CDR1 is MDHEN, CDR2 SYDVKM. V dropped 4 bases and J dropped 4 bases, with 11 bases sitting between them. The CDR3 totals 13 residues. The CDR3 is CASSSPSEYEQYV. CDR3 coding DNA: TGTGCCAGCAGTTCCCCGAGCGAATACGAGCAGTACGTC.

V gene TRBV20-1 combines with J gene TRBJ2-4; TRBD2 matches at 8 bases. This CDR3 spans 13 amino acids. Germline V gene lookup returns CDR1 DFQATT and CDR2 SNEGSKA (reference sequence). V was pared by 2 bases and J by 7 bases, with 4 bases of the junction left unmatched. CDR3 region: CSARPTGGNIQYF. The CDR3 nucleotides are TGCAGTGCTAGACCGACGGGAGGGAACATTCAGTACTTC.

This clonotype appeared a few times. The chain links TRBV5-1 to TRBJ1-1; no definite D call. The V end lost 2 bases, the J end lost 4 bases, and 15 bases lay between the germline ends. Per germline, CDR1 SGHRS and CDR2 YFSETQ. CDR3 size: 15 residues. The CDR3 DNA reads TGCGCCAGCAGCTTAGCCAGTTCCCCCGGCACTGAAGCTTTCTTT. Its translation: CASSLASSPGTEAFF.

This clonotype was counted only a few times. CDR3 in DNA: TGTGCCTGGAGTAGACAGGGGAACACTGAAGCTTTCTTT. Translation gives CAWSRQGNTEAFF. J is TRBJ1-1 and V is TRBV30; 7 bases match TRBD1. With V trimmed by 2 bases and J by 1 base, 1 base remained unmatched. This CDR3 spans 13 amino acids. The V gene's germline CDR1 is GTSNPN and CDR2 SVGIG (reference sequence).